The present T cell receptor (beta chain) was sequenced within a study of cytomegalovirus exposure and HLA in healthy donors (TCRdb year 2017). Background for the entire study: An earlier analysis of several hundred of the donors reported over 250 Gb of sequence data and around 110 million unique TCR beta sequences obtained from around 190 million T cells. In the later analysis, no new phenotypic data were used to find candidate immune exposures; instead, reliance was placed on TCR beta sequences and their occurrence across donors. In addition to the first cohort of 666 subjects, a separate validation cohort of 130 or so different subjects was used. The study was designed to test whether signatures of past pathogen exposure could be identified by cataloging public T cell receptors. About 280 gigabases of sequencing data and around 80 million unique TCR sequences made up an early release that covered 640 HLA-typed donors. Among the approximately 400 genotyped donors, roughly 80% belonged to the genetic ancestry cluster associated with self-reported Caucasian donors. A later analysis re-examined previously published TCR beta repertoires from over 500 donors and added high-resolution HLA genotyping to investigate patterns of TCR occurrence. In a later genetic analysis, genome-wide SNP genotypes for about 65% of the roughly 670 donors were used, and that subset was treated as a discovery cohort. In an earlier analysis of 500 to 650 of the donors, high-throughput TCR beta sequencing was used to judge whether each TCR beta V gene segment behaved as functional or pseudogenic. All discovery cohort repertoires had been generated on a single sequencing platform. HLA typing included class I and class II loci at four-digit resolution. On average, roughly 240,000 unique TCR beta nucleotide sequences were sequenced per donor among fewer than 500 genotyped donors of the cohort, with about 17% of those sequences being non-productive. To predict cytomegalovirus infection status, the study combined high-throughput TCR immunosequencing, statistical association of individual TCRs with disease status, and machine learning. Roughly five DR-DQ haplotypes were treated as single units for association and clustering because of strong linkage in the cohort. Donor age, sex, ethnicity and CMV serostatus were collected together with the repertoire data. The study profiled the T cell repertoires of hundreds of subjects by immunosequencing and related them to cytomegalovirus serostatus. Typing coverage differed by locus: A, B, C, DRB1 and DQB1 were typed in roughly 629-630 donors, DQA1 in 500 to 550, DPA1 in 606, and DPB1 in roughly 470.

The cohort comprised 670 or so healthy bone marrow donors. Cohort members were all nominally healthy when sampled, although unrecorded immune exposures were likely present. The donor tested CMV seronegative, placing the donor among the 350 to 400 seronegative members of the cohort. Each donor provided a peripheral blood sample, and peripheral blood mononuclear cells were used for TCR beta sequencing. Genomic DNA was extracted from the blood cell samples with the Qiagen DNeasy Blood Extraction Kit. Comment on this clone: Which antigen it targets is not known. No much larger clone is present one base from it, and per-base qualities are unavailable.

Study-wide findings and limitations: The study listed 150 to 200 TCR beta chains as associated with cytomegalovirus. Correlated functional status among segregating V segments might be attributable to linkage disequilibrium, but an unknown experimental factor could not be ruled out. Most CMV-associated TCR beta chains appeared to be HLA-restricted in a later analysis, and the HLA associations seemed to be driven largely by CMV exposure. The cohort was sequenced for TCR beta chains only, and without alpha or paired-chain data the features that could be detected were limited. A few of the identified cytomegalovirus-associated TCR beta chains were confirmed in vitro to be specific for cytomegalovirus antigens. A later genetic analysis associated a missense DCLRE1C variant with V-gene and J-gene trimming of TCR beta chains, and an independent cohort replicated the association. Broadly in line with IMGT annotations, most TCR beta V segments showed up in productive rearrangements about 87% or about 30% of the time in an earlier analysis of 587 of the donors. When HLA alleles, especially DR and DQ, strongly co-occurred, TCR associations were difficult to assign to individual alleles. Because counts were too low, about 15 rarely observed V segments, including chromosome 9 orphons, were left out of the earlier analysis of several hundred of the donors. Because HLA typing was unavailable for some donors at each locus, only the typed subset was used in association tests. Most TCR sequences were seen in very few donors, while some public TCRs were found in many individuals. In a later genetic analysis, fewer N-insertions in productive TCRs were reported among donors in an Asian-associated ancestry cluster than the roughly 700-donor mean. According to the authors, the approach could potentially be generalized to other disease states and immunological phenotypes. A later analysis associated 15,000 or so TCR beta sequences with specific HLA alleles at a false discovery rate of 0.05. Immune exposure information for the cohort was limited to CMV serostatus. In a later analysis, HLA-associated TCR beta chains were found to be more clonally expanded and to have lower generation probabilities than equally common non-associated chains. Roughly uniform sequencing depth across donors was assumed in presence/absence analyses, although this assumption may not hold. In a later analysis, the rate of TCR association differed among HLA loci, with DRB1 alleles having the most associated TCRs and HLA-C alleles having the fewest. In a later analysis, several top co-occurrence clusters were reported to appear linked to parvovirus B19, influenza, CMV and Epstein-Barr virus. The classifier was reported to diagnose cytomegalovirus status with high specificity and sensitivity in both the original and validation cohorts. Because the 87-base-pair reads could not distinguish some IMGT-functional V segments, including TRBV6-2 and TRBV6-3, those segments were excluded. A further reported finding was that TCR beta sequences accurately predicted the HLA-A and HLA-B alleles for most subjects in the first cohort. A group of highly shared sequence variants was considered likely to be a technical artifact of the sequencing pipeline.

The germline V and J ends show losses of 1 base and 9 bases respectively, and no gene match explains 6 bases of the junction. For CDR1 and CDR2, the germline V gene lists MGHRA and YSYEKL. Spanning cysteine to phenylalanine, the CDR3 consists of 14 amino acids. CDR3 DNA is the only sequence kept; it has 42 bases, read in frame from the first base. Library construction relied on the immunoSEQ multiplex PCR assay. For the multiplex PCR, a mixture combining 60 forward primers for TCR Vbeta segments and 13 reverse primers for TCR Jbeta segments was used. The CDR3 region of rearranged TCR beta genes was amplified from genomic DNA by a multiplex PCR assay. The Illumina HiSeq System was used to sequence the amplified TCR beta libraries as 87-base-pair reads. The original methods were these. A later analysis counted about 76 million unique TCR beta chains across the 670 or so repertoires, and some 11 million of these chains were shared by at least two donors. Raw reads were error-corrected and collapsed into unique sequences by a nearest-neighbor algorithm in which closely related sequences were merged to remove PCR and sequencing errors. V, D and J gene segments were assigned by aligning CDR3 sequences to IMGT reference sequences. For a sequence to be retained, at least a six-nucleotide match to both a V gene segment and a J gene segment was required. Rearrangements were classified as productive when the CDR3 lacked stop codons and remained in frame with V and J, and all other rearrangements were classified as non-productive. Following IMGT convention, CDR3 was defined as the stretch from the second conserved V-encoded cysteine up to the conserved J-encoded phenylalanine. Sequences without an unambiguous match to a single V gene segment were excluded from the earlier analysis of approximately 560 of the donors. An earlier analysis of several hundred of the donors called V segments functional above 56.7% productive rearrangements and segregating when the between-donor standard deviation exceeded 5%. A statistical classification framework was built to diagnose cytomegalovirus status from the catalog of TCR beta chain sequences. A later analysis assigned V and J genes by comparing TCR nucleotide sequences with IMGT/GENE-DB human TR gene sequences. A later analysis assigned CDR3 sequences and most-parsimonious VDJ recombination scenarios with the TCRdist pipeline. In a later analysis, each TCR beta chain was defined by its CDR3 amino acid sequence together with its V-gene family, and reads lacking a unique V-gene family were excluded. As a way to deal with suspected cross-contamination and a sequencing artifact, a later analysis dropped under 600 nucleotide sequences that were highly shared and had low generation probability. In a later analysis, a clonal expansion index for each public chain was calculated from normalized within-repertoire ranks of inferred template counts. In a later analysis, generation probabilities were computed using a VDJ recombination model fitted to out-of-frame rearrangements, and the results were checked against IGoR. A later analysis scored TCR-TCR, TCR-HLA and TCR-CMV co-occurrence with hypergeometric tests, applying a repertoire-size bias correction to TCR pairs. To estimate false discovery rates, a later analysis permuted the HLA or CMV assignments 20 times. In a later analysis, co-occurring TCRs were grouped using DBSCAN, and TCRdist sequence similarity was added for clustering within HLA-allele-positive subsets. Co-occurrence clustering excluded repertoires with fewer than 30,000 or more than 120,000 public chains, plus five with anomalous nucleotide sharing. TCRdb obtained this table from immuneACCESS and retained in-frame rearrangements with V and J assigned. These tables miss some clones; where compared with another copy, unresolved V genes account for less than half of the shortfall, and the remainder is unexplained. V, J and clone size are taken as reported in that table, and D and trimming were inferred from the DNA itself. The sample table lists 200,000 to 250,000 clones, approximately 88% of them with a count of one. Roughly 0.7% of the sample lies in the top ten.

The receptor was derived from a boy between 2 and 10 years old in good health and CMV-seronegative. The sequence is built from TRBV4-1 and TRBJ2-1; 7 central nucleotides agree with TRBD1. Sequencing was performed on PBMCs. CDR3 region: CASSQGVGGPEQFF. The sequenced DNA is TGCGCCAGCAGCCAAGGAGTAGGGGGCCCTGAGCAGTTCTTC.